The 7 T cell receptor beta chains below all came from one sample that was sequenced in a study of siplizumab effects on memory and regulatory T cells. Libraries were prepared by immunoSEQ multiplex PCR; TCRdb keeps only in-frame clonotypes and omits some of them. The table has tens of thousands of clones, approximately 97% seen once. The source material was naive CD4+ T cells sorted from blood. These TCRs come from a human donor in good health.

The chain couples TRBV18 to TRBJ2-7; unclear D gene. Germline lookup yields CDR1 KGHSH and CDR2 LQKENI. The CDR3 totals 17 residues. Trimming stripped 4 bases from V and 5 bases from J, with 24 bases between. CDR3 sequence reads: CASSLLVWGTALDEQYF. The DNA of the CDR3 is TGTGCCAGCTCACTACTCGTCTGGGGAACCGCTCTAGACGAGCAGTACTTC.

The rearrangement uses TRBV7-9 and TRBJ2-3; 8 nucleotides match TRBD1. CDR3 length: 15 residues. V shed 6 bases, J shed 4 bases, and the junction held 9 bases outside the gene matches. The germline V gene encodes CDR1 SEHNR and CDR2 FQNEAQ (reference sequence). The CDR3 loop is CASSRTGTVADTQYF. The CDR3 DNA reads as TGTGCCAGCAGTCGGACAGGGACGGTCGCAGATACGCAGTATTTT. Filled out from reference TRBV7-9 and TRBJ2-3, the complete variable domain reads DTGVSQNPRHKITKRGQNVTFRCDPISEHNRLYWYRQTLGQGPEFLTYFQNEAQLEKSRLLSDRFSAERPKGSFSTLEIQRTEQGDSAMYLCASSRTGTVADTQYFGPGTRLTVL.

The chain links TRBV5-8 to TRBJ1-5; D is uncertain. Deletions cut 0 bases from V and 1 base from J, with 5 bases between. Germline V gene sequence: CDR1 SGHTS, CDR2 YDEGEE. CDR3 length: 14 amino acids. In nucleotides, the CDR3 is TGTGCCAGCAGCTTGGGAGTGAGCAATCAGCCCCAGCATTTT. Translation gives CASSLGVSNQPQHF.

This chain connects TRBV19 to TRBJ2-1, with a weak D call TRBD2 (5 bases). This CDR3 region has 13 residues. Germline lookup yields CDR1 LNHDA and CDR2 SQIVND (reference sequence). V shed 7 bases and J shed 7 bases, with 14 bases lying between them. CDR3 loop: CASTTGIANEQFF. The CDR3 DNA sequence: TGTGCCAGTACAACTGGGATAGCGAATGAGCAGTTCTTC. The full variable domain, with the rest looked up from reference TRBV19 and TRBJ2-1, is DGGITQSPKYLFRKEGQNVTLSCEQNLNHDAMYWYRQDPGQGLRLIYYSQIVNDFQKGDIAEGYSVSREKKESFPLTVTSAQKNPTAFYLCASTTGIANEQFFGPGTRLTVL.

The chain links TRBV19 to TRBJ1-5; 9 bases line up with TRBD1. The germline gives CDR1 LNHDA, CDR2 SQIVND (reference sequence). J lost 9 bases, V lost 8 bases, and 8 bases had no gene match. The CDR3 runs to 13 residues. CDR3 loop: CASRTGQGGPQHF. CDR3 nucleotide sequence: TGTGCCAGTCGGACGGGACAGGGAGGGCCCCAGCATTTT.

J is TRBJ2-1 and V is TRBV5-4, with D unresolved. CDR3 length: 16 residues. V shed 2 bases and J shed 0 bases, with 12 bases lying between them. The germline gives CDR1 SGHNT, CDR2 YYREEE (reference sequence). The CDR3 spells CASSFESVGSYNEQFF. The CDR3 DNA follows: TGTGCCAGCAGCTTTGAGTCGGTGGGCTCCTACAATGAGCAGTTCTTC.

The genes are TRBV5-5 and TRBJ1-2; 7 nucleotides match TRBD1. Germline values: CDR1 SGHKS, CDR2 YYEKEE (reference sequence). The CDR3 consists of 14 residues. V gave up 5 bases and J gave up 4 bases; unmatched junction bases: 8. This chain's CDR3 is CASSQPGTVYGYTF. The CDR3 region has the DNA TGTGCCAGCAGTCAACCTGGGACAGTCTATGGCTACACCTTC.